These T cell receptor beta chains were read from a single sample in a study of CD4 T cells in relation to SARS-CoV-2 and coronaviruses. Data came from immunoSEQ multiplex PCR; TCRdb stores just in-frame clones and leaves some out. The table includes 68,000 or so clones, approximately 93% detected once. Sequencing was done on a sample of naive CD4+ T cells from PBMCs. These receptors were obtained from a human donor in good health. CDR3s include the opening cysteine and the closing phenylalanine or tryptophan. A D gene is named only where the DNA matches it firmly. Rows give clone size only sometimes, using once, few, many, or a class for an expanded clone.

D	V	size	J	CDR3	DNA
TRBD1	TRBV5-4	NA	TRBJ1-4	CASSRSGGINEKLFF	TGTGCCAGCAGCCGATCAGGGGGAATTAATGAAAAACTGTTTTTT
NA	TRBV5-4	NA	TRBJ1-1	CASSLGGFDTEAFF	TGTGCCAGCAGCCTTGGGGGATTCGACACTGAAGCTTTCTTT
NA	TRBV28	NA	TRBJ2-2	CASSSAGTVVVGELFF	TGTGCCAGCTCATCGGCCGGGACGGTAGTAGTGGGGGAGCTGTTTTTT
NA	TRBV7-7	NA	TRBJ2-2	CASSPNKVGSRVGELFF	TGTGCCAGCAGCCCCAACAAAGTTGGTTCAAGGGTCGGGGAGCTGTTTTTT
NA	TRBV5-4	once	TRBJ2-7	CASSFKENTAYEQYF	TGTGCCAGCAGCTTTAAAGAAAATACCGCCTACGAGCAGTACTTC
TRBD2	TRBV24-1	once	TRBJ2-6	CATTAAGASGANVLTF	TGTGCCACCACGGCAGCGGGGGCCTCTGGGGCCAACGTCCTGACTTTC
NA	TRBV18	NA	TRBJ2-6	CASSPLTLSGANVLTF	TGTGCCAGCTCACCTCTTACGCTCTCTGGGGCCAACGTCCTGACTTTC
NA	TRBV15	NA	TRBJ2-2	CATSRDSRSSNTGELFF	TGTGCCACCAGCAGAGATTCCCGCTCCTCGAACACCGGGGAGCTGTTTTTT
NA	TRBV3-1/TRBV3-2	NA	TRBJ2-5	CASSQLSIGSKETQYF	TGTGCCAGCAGCCAACTCAGTATAGGGTCCAAAGAGACCCAGTACTTC
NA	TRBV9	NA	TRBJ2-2	CASSVVPGNTGELFF	TGTGCCAGCAGCGTAGTTCCCGGAAACACCGGGGAGCTGTTTTTT
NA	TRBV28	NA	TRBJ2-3	CASSLGWTASTDTQYF	TGTGCCAGCAGTTTAGGGTGGACAGCTAGCACAGATACGCAGTATTTT
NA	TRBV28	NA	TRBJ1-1	CASSYALGVTEAFF	TGTGCCAGCAGCTATGCTCTAGGGGTAACTGAAGCTTTCTTT
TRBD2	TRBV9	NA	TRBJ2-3	CASTPAGGFTQYF	TGTGCCAGCACACCAGCGGGAGGATTTACGCAGTATTTT
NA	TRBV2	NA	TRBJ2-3	CASRALPTTDTQYF	TGTGCCAGCAGGGCCCTCCCAACCACAGATACGCAGTATTTT
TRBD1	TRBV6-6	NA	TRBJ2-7	CASSYSRTGGAVGQYF	TGTGCCAGCAGTTATTCGCGGACAGGGGGCGCGGTTGGGCAGTACTTC
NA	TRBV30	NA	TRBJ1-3	CAWCPWGGSGNTIYF	TGTGCCTGGTGTCCCTGGGGGGGCTCTGGAAACACCATATATTTT
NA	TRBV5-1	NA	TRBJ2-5	CASSLFGAYQETQYF	TGCGCCAGCAGCCTCTTCGGGGCGTACCAAGAGACCCAGTACTTC
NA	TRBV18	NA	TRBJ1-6	CASSPVFRAEGTSSPLHF	TGTGCCAGCTCACCAGTTTTTCGCGCAGAGGGCACGAGCTCACCCCTCCACTTT
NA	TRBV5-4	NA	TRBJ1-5	CASSFAGANQPQHF	TGTGCCAGCAGCTTTGCGGGGGCCAATCAGCCCCAGCATTTT
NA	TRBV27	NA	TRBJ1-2	CASRGDYGGYTF	TGTGCCAGCAGGGGGGACTATGGGGGCTACACCTTC
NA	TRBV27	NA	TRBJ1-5	CASSFGWLGGGGQPQHF	TGTGCCAGCAGTTTTGGTTGGCTAGGGGGAGGTGGTCAGCCCCAGCATTTT
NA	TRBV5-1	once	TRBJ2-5	CASSPGDWVETQYF	TGCGCCAGCAGCCCGGGCGACTGGGTAGAGACCCAGTACTTC
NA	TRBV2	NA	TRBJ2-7	CASSNRTGYEQYF	TGTGCCAGCAGTAATAGAACAGGGTACGAGCAGTACTTC
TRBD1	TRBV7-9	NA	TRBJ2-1	CASSLTGGLNEQFF	TGTGCCAGCAGCCTGACAGGGGGCTTGAATGAGCAGTTCTTC
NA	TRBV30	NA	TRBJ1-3	CAWSPDGSGNTIYF	TGTGCCTGGTCCCCCGACGGCTCTGGAAACACCATATATTTT
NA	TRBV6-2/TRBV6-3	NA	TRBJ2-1	CASSYPPFDSNNEQFF	TGTGCCAGCAGTTACCCTCCCTTTGACAGCAACAATGAGCAGTTCTTC
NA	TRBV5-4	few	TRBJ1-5	CASSPGGGNQPQHF	TGTGCCAGCAGCCCTGGCGGGGGTAATCAGCCCCAGCATTTT
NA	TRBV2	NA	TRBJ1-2	CASTPPHPNYGYTF	TGTGCCAGCACCCCACCCCACCCTAACTATGGCTACACCTTC
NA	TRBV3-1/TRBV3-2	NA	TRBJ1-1	CASSQEGNTEAFF	TGTGCCAGCAGCCAAGAAGGGAACACTGAAGCTTTCTTT
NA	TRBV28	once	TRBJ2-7	CASGTVGLYEQYF	TGTGCCAGCGGGACGGTCGGTCTCTACGAGCAGTACTTC
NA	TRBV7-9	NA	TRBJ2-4	CASSLDRAGDIQYF	TGTGCCAGCAGCTTAGACCGGGCCGGGGACATTCAGTACTTC
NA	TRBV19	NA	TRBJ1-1	CASSIQSGGEAFF	TGTGCCAGTAGTATCCAATCGGGGGGTGAAGCTTTCTTT
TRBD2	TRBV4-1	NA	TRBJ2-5	CASSQGTSGRARETQYF	TGCGCCAGCAGCCAAGGGACTAGCGGGAGGGCCAGGGAGACCCAGTACTTC
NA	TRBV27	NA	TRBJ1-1	CASRRFGGATEAFF	TGTGCCAGCAGGAGATTTGGGGGGGCCACTGAAGCTTTCTTT
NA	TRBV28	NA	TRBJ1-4	CASSPFKRTNEKLFF	TGTGCCAGCAGCCCCTTCAAACGGACTAATGAAAAACTGTTTTTT
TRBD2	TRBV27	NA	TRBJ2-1	CASSLGGSWYNEQFF	TGTGCCAGCAGTTTGGGGGGGAGTTGGTACAATGAGCAGTTCTTC
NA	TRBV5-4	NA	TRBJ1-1	CASSMDRNTEAFF	TGTGCCAGCAGCATGGACAGAAACACTGAAGCTTTCTTT
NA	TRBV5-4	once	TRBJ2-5	CASSRGPQGETQYF	TGTGCCAGCAGCCGGGGACCACAGGGAGAGACCCAGTACTTC
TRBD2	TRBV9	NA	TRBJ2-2	CASSPRLAENTGELFF	TGTGCCAGCAGCCCTCGACTAGCGGAGAACACCGGGGAGCTGTTTTTT
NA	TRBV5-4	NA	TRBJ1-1	CASSLDGTFVSAEAFF	TGTGCCAGCAGCTTGGACGGGACATTTGTCAGCGCTGAAGCTTTCTTT
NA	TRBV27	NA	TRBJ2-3	CASSLARATDTQYF	TGTGCCAGCAGTTTAGCCAGGGCCACAGATACGCAGTATTTT
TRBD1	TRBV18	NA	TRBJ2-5	CASSPPDRGEKTQYF	TGTGCCAGCTCACCACCCGACAGGGGCGAGAAGACCCAGTACTTC
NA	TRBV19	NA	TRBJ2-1	CASRLGFAYNEQFF	TGTGCCAGTAGGTTAGGGTTCGCTTACAATGAGCAGTTCTTC
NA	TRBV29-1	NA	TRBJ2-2	CSVGGTRRSTGELFF	TGCAGCGTTGGAGGGACCCGTCGTAGCACCGGGGAGCTGTTTTTT
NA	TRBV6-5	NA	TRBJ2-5	CASSYSPQETQYF	TGTGCCAGCAGTTACTCGCCCCAAGAGACCCAGTACTTC
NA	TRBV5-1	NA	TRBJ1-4	CASSLAHPGRSGVNEKLFF	TGCGCCAGCAGCTTGGCTCATCCTGGGAGGTCAGGGGTCAATGAAAAACTGTTTTTT
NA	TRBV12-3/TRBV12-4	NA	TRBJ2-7	CASSPDLYEQYF	TGTGCCAGCAGCCCCGACCTTTACGAGCAGTACTTC
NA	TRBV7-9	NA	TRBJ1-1	CASSSRGAGEGTEAFF	TGTGCCAGCAGCTCTCGCGGTGCGGGGGAGGGGACTGAAGCTTTCTTT
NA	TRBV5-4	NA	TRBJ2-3	CASSPLGAVTDTQYF	TGTGCCAGCAGCCCCCTGGGGGCGGTCACAGATACGCAGTATTTT
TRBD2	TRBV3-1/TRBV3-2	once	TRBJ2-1	CASSQMTSGQFF	TGTGCCAGCAGCCAAATGACTAGCGGGCAGTTCTTC